This T cell receptor (beta chain) comes out of a study of blood T cells in healthy people across ages. This clonotype came up a few times. Total RNA, at least 5.5 micrograms per sample, came from PBMCs. V shed 2 bases and J shed 4 bases, with 12 bases lying between them. The V gene's germline CDR1 is SGHTA and CDR2 FQGNSA. The CDR3 has 15 residues. Then a second PCR, running about 6 to 11 cycles, was carried out with a sample-barcoded 5' primer and a J-beta primer mix. TCRdb reanalysed the 5' RACE reads using MiXCR and keeps one entry per CDR3 protein. The data contain over 1.5 million distinct CDR3 sequences, just under 50% of them singletons.

Sequenced sample: blood. The sequence came from a woman aged 40 to 55 in good health. V usage is TRBV7-2 and J usage is TRBJ2-1; either TRBD1 or TRBD2 may fit D (6 bases each). The CDR3 bases are TGTGCCAGCAGCTTATGGAGGGGGGTGTACAATGAGCAGTTCTTC. Its protein product is CASSLWRGVYNEQFF.